The 25 T cell receptor beta chains below all came from one sample that was sequenced in a study of blood T cell repertoires in COVID-19. Clones were read by immunoSEQ multiplex PCR, and TCRdb kept only the in-frame ones, dropping some. The sample consists of about 120,000 clones, roughly 87% of them appearing once. Material for sequencing was peripheral blood. These receptors all stem from a man older than 75 with active or convalescent COVID-19.

This clone was seen many times. This rearrangement joins TRBV9 to TRBJ1-3; D perhaps matches TRBD1 (5 bases). The CDR3 runs 14 residues. V was pared by 4 bases and J by 10 bases, with 18 bases between. Germline-derived CDR1 and CDR2 are SGDLS and YYNGEE. The CDR3 DNA sequence: TGTGCCAGCAGCTTCGGGGGTGCGGGGGATACCATATATTTT. It translates to CASSFGGAGDTIYF.

The V and J genes are TRBV30 and TRBJ2-2, with 10 bases fitting TRBD1. Trimming took 3 bases from V and 6 from J; bases not matched to a gene: 7. The germline gives CDR1 GTSNPN, CDR2 SVGIG (reference sequence). The CDR3 loop spans 15 amino acids. CDR3 residues: CAWRGGTGVAGELFF. In nucleotides, the CDR3 is TGTGCCTGGAGAGGAGGGACAGGGGTGGCCGGGGAGCTGTTTTTT. The whole variable domain, remainder taken from reference TRBV30 and TRBJ2-2, is SQTIHQWPATLVQPVGSPLSLECTVEGTSNPNLYWYRQAAGRGLQLLFYSVGIGQISSEVPQNLSASRPQDRQFILSSKKLLLSDSGFYLCAWRGGTGVAGELFFGEGSRLTVL.

This clone appeared once. The chain joins TRBV4-3 to TRBJ1-3; 9 positions agree with TRBD1. The CDR3 loop spans 20 amino acids. Germline V CDR1 and CDR2: LGHNA, YSLEER. Trimming cost V 4 bases and J 4 bases; bases outside gene matches: 20. This CDR3 reads CASSLRPRGQGLAGGNTIYF. The DNA for the CDR3 is TGCGCCAGCAGCCTTCGCCCCAGGGGACAGGGCCTTGCAGGAGGAAACACCATATATTTT.

The chain joins TRBV29-1 to TRBJ2-2; D might be TRBD2 (5 bases). Trimming cost V 1 base and J 6 bases, with 12 bases left between them. Germline assignment: CDR1 SQVTM and CDR2 ANQGSEA. The CDR3 totals 14 residues. CDR3 sequence reads: CSVEASYLSGELFF. CDR3 DNA: TGCAGCGTTGAAGCTAGCTACTTATCCGGGGAGCTGTTTTTT.

V is TRBV29-1 and J is TRBJ2-5; tentatively, D is TRBD2 (7 bases). V was pared by 7 bases and J by 2 bases, with 17 bases between. CDR1 SQVTM and CDR2 ANQGSEA come from the germline V gene. The CDR3 covers 14 residues. DNA of the CDR3: TGCAGCGGGGAGCTGGGAGGGGGGCAAGAGACCCAGTACTTC. Residues: CSGELGGGQETQYF. Full variable domain (rest looked up from reference TRBV29-1 and TRBJ2-5): SAVISQKPSRDICQRGTSLTIQCQVDSQVTMMFWYRQQPGQSLTLIATANQGSEATYESGFVIDKFPISRPNLTFSTLTVSNMSPEDSSIYLCSGELGGGQETQYFGPGTRLLVL.

The chain joins TRBV7-2 to TRBJ1-6; 7 nucleotides line up with TRBD1. V was clipped by 5 bases and J by 5 bases; unmatched bases: 6. The CDR3 covers 15 residues. Germline V gene sequence: CDR1 SGHTA, CDR2 FQGNSA. In nucleotides, the CDR3 is TGTGCCAGCAGCCAGACAGGGCCCCATAATTCACCCCTCCACTTT. Translating it yields CASSQTGPHNSPLHF.

This clone was seen a handful of times. The chain joins TRBV18 to TRBJ1-1; 8 nucleotides match TRBD1. In germline, CDR1 is KGHSH, CDR2 LQKENI. V trimming: 0 bases; J trimming: 7 bases; junction bases outside the gene matches: 4. The CDR3 loop spans 14 amino acids. The DNA of the CDR3 is TGTGCCAGCTCACCACCTAACAGGGGGGGTGAAGCTTTCTTT. Encoded protein: CASSPPNRGGEAFF.

This clone has more than one count but fewer than ten. The J gene is TRBJ2-1, the V gene TRBV7-7; D is uncertain. The CDR3 runs to 13 residues. The V gene lost 2 bases and the J gene lost 10 bases, with 12 bases spanning the gap. Per germline, CDR1 SSHAT and CDR2 FNYEAQ (reference sequence). The DNA for the CDR3 is TGTGCCAGCAGCTTACTAGAGTCCGGAGAGCAGTTCTTC. Its translation is CASSLLESGEQFF. The full variable domain, its missing parts supplied by reference TRBV7-7 and TRBJ2-1, is GAGVSQSPRYKVTKRGQDVTLRCDPISSHATLYWYQQALGQGPEFLTYFNYEAQPDKSGLPSDRFSAERPEGSISTLTIQRTEQRDSAMYRCASSLLESGEQFFGPGTRLTVL.

The rearrangement uses TRBV3-1 (or the pseudogene TRBV3-2) and TRBJ2-1, with 14 bases aligning to TRBD2. The ends lost 5 bases at V and 8 bases at J; junction bases unmatched: 14. This CDR3 is 18 amino acids long. Germline V gives CDR1 LGHDT, CDR2 YNNKEL (reference sequence). CDR3 in amino acids: CASSLGLAGGPFLDEQFF. CDR3 coding DNA: TGTGCCAGCAGCTTAGGACTAGCGGGAGGACCATTTTTGGATGAGCAGTTCTTC.

The chain couples TRBV27 to TRBJ1-1, with TRBD1 identical over 8 bases. Trimming took 3 bases from V and 6 from J; bases not matched to a gene: 6. The CDR3 has 14 amino acids. CDR1 and CDR2 (germline): MNHEY, SMNVEV (reference sequence). The DNA of the CDR3 is TGTGCCAGCAGTTTGGTCCAGGGGGCTTCTGAAGCTTTCTTT. Translation gives CASSLVQGASEAFF.

The chain couples TRBV25-1 to TRBJ2-7; a weak D match, TRBD1 (6 bases). The CDR3 runs to 16 residues. Germline V gives CDR1 MGHDK, CDR2 SYGVNS. V was cut by 4 bases and J by 1 base, with 17 bases left in between. CDR3 nucleotides: TGTGCCAGCAGTGTTGGGGGCGCAACGAGGTCCTACGAGCAGTACTTC. Amino acid sequence: CASSVGGATRSYEQYF.

J is TRBJ1-2 and V is TRBV28, with TRBD1 matching over 7 bases. Germline V gene lookup returns CDR1 MDHEN and CDR2 SYDVKM. The junction had 12 bases not matched to a gene; V was cut back by 7 bases and J by 7 bases. CDR3 length: 14 amino acids. The CDR3 reads CASMVAGQITGYTF. The DNA for the CDR3 is TGTGCCAGCATGGTGGCGGGACAGATAACTGGCTACACCTTC.

This clone was detected a few times. The rearrangement uses TRBV6-5 and TRBJ1-2, with a weak D call TRBD1 (5 bases). The V end lost 10 bases, the J end lost 3 bases, and 12 bases lay between the germline ends. The CDR3 runs to 12 residues. The germline CDR1 and CDR2 sequences are MNHEY and SVGAGI. The CDR3, as DNA: TGTGCCACGGAACAGGTGGACTATGGCTACACCTTC. Its protein product is CATEQVDYGYTF.

This CDR3 is CAISESPGGSNQPQHF. CDR3 DNA: TGTGCCATCAGTGAGTCGCCAGGGGGCAGTAATCAGCCCCAGCATTTT. V and J are TRBV10-3 and TRBJ1-5; 8 positions agree with TRBD1. Germline-derived CDR1 and CDR2 are ENHRY and SYGVKD. The length of the CDR3 is 16 residues. Germline trimming cut 0 bases from V and 4 bases from J; bases unmatched to any gene: 5.

As DNA, the CDR3 is TGTGCCAGCAGTTTAGGGGAGGTGGGCACTGAAGCTTTCTTT. It codes for CASSLGEVGTEAFF. The chain joins TRBV28 to TRBJ1-1, with unresolved D. V was shortened by 2 bases and J by 4 bases, with 11 bases between the two germline ends. CDR1 and CDR2 (germline): MDHEN, SYDVKM. The CDR3 consists of 14 residues. Supplemented by reference TRBV28 and TRBJ1-1, the full variable domain reads DVKVTQSSRYLVKRTGEKVFLECVQDMDHENMFWYRQDPGLGLRLIYFSYDVKMKEKGDIPEGYSVSREKKERFSLILESASTNQTSMYLCASSLGEVGTEAFFGQGTRLTVV.

The chain is built from TRBV19 and TRBJ1-5, with D possibly TRBD1 on 5 matching bases. Germline CDR1 is LNHDA and CDR2 is SQIVND (reference sequence). The CDR3 covers 13 residues. V was shortened by 5 bases and J by 4 bases, with 9 bases between the two germline ends. The CDR3 DNA is TGTGCCAGTAGTTCTAACAGGAATCAGCCCCAGCATTTT. This translates into CASSSNRNQPQHF.

V usage is TRBV19 and J usage is TRBJ2-3; D perhaps matches TRBD1 (8 bases). Trimming took off 2 bases at V and 2 bases at J, with 20 bases between the two ends. The CDR3 extends over 18 amino acids. The V gene's germline CDR1 is LNHDA and CDR2 SQIVND (reference sequence). The DNA of the CDR3 is TGTGCCAGTAGTATACTAACAGGGGGAGGGATCTTCACAGATACGCAGTATTTT. It is translated as CASSILTGGGIFTDTQYF.

The chain joins TRBV7-8 to TRBJ2-3, with D maybe TRBD2 (5 bases). The CDR3 covers 15 residues. Deletions cut 1 base from V and 4 bases from J, with 12 bases between. Germline CDR1 and CDR2: SGHVS and FQNEAQ. This CDR3 is CASSLETSGADTQYF. In DNA, the CDR3 is TGTGCCAGCAGCTTAGAGACCAGCGGCGCAGATACGCAGTATTTT.

J is TRBJ1-1 and V is TRBV5-4, with 9 bases fitting TRBD1. The CDR3 loop spans 16 amino acids. Germline lookup yields CDR1 SGHNT and CDR2 YYREEE (reference sequence). J gave up 2 bases and V 0 bases, and 5 bases lay outside the gene matches. CDR3 DNA sequence: TGTGCCAGCAGCTTGGTCCCACAGGGGGCTAACACTGAAGCTTTCTTT. This encodes CASSLVPQGANTEAFF.

CDR3 residues: CASQGVVNTEAFF. CDR3 bases: TGTGCCTCTCAGGGGGTAGTTAACACTGAAGCTTTCTTT. The rearrangement uses TRBV30 and TRBJ1-1; 7 nucleotides match TRBD1. CDR1 is GTSNPN and CDR2 is SVGIG in the germline V gene (reference sequence). V trimming: 7 bases; J trimming: 2 bases; junction bases outside the gene matches: 7. This CDR3 has 13 residues.

This clone was seen more than once but under ten times. The chain joins TRBV7-2 to TRBJ2-1; 7 bases map to TRBD2. The CDR3 runs to 14 residues. V gave up 6 bases and J gave up 8 bases; unmatched junction bases: 10. Germline V CDR1 and CDR2: SGHTA, FQGNSA. The CDR3 coding sequence is TGTGCCAGCAGGCGGGAGCGTCTTGGCGATGAGCAGTTCTTC. Protein product: CASRRERLGDEQFF.

The gene calls are TRBV19 and TRBJ1-5, with a weak D call TRBD1 (6 bases). V was cut by 6 bases and J by 5 bases, with 14 bases left in between. The germline V gene encodes CDR1 LNHDA and CDR2 SQIVND (reference sequence). The CDR3 totals 14 residues. CDR3 DNA: TGTGCCAGTAGCGCCGGCGGGGGCTATCAGCCCCAGCATTTT. Its translation: CASSAGGGYQPQHF.

The chain joins TRBV6-6 to TRBJ1-2, with D perhaps TRBD1 (6 bases). CDR3 length equals 15 residues. The germline CDR1 and CDR2 sequences are MNHNY and SVGAGI (reference sequence). V shed 4 bases and J shed 8 bases, with 20 bases lying between them. CDR3 DNA sequence: TGTGCCAGCAGTTCGGGAGGGGGGGGGAAGGGCGGCTACACCTTC. Translated, it gives CASSSGGGGKGGYTF.

The rearrangement links TRBV10-3 to TRBJ2-3, with D maybe TRBD2 (5 bases). The CDR3 runs to 15 residues. Trimming took 6 bases from V and 4 from J, leaving 17 bases between them. CDR1 is ENHRY, CDR2 SYGVKD, per germline. CDR3: CAIRDSLQIADTQYF. The CDR3 bases are TGTGCCATCAGGGACTCCCTCCAGATCGCAGATACGCAGTATTTT.

This clone has more than one count but fewer than ten. The V gene is TRBV5-4, the J gene TRBJ2-1, with 11 bases aligning to TRBD2. V lost 4 bases and J lost 0; bases outside the gene matches: 3. CDR1 is SGHNT, CDR2 YYREEE, per germline (reference sequence). The CDR3 spans 16 residues. CDR3 amino acids: CASSDGLAGSYNEQFF. The CDR3 coding sequence is TGTGCCAGCAGCGACGGACTAGCGGGCTCCTACAATGAGCAGTTCTTC.